This T cell receptor (beta chain) was retrieved from a study of T cells in Graves' hyperthyroidism and ophthalmopathy. This CDR3 region has 17 residues. V trimming: 5 bases; J trimming: 4 bases; junction bases outside the gene matches: 13. Germline CDR1 SEHNR, CDR2 FQNEAQ (reference sequence). RNA transcripts provided the source from which TCR beta CDR3 regions were amplified. In the first-round RT-PCR of the TCR CDR3, the HTBI primer set was used. One entry per CDR3 protein, called by TCRdb with MiXCR from the multiplex PCR reads. The sample lists about 380,000 distinct CDR3 sequences, roughly 13% occurring once. Uncontrolled infection, other autoimmune disease, pregnancy and lactation each barred patients from inclusion.

This chain connects TRBV7-9 to TRBJ2-1; 8 bases match TRBD1. The receptor's source is an older woman with Graves' hyperthyroidism. Sequenced input: blood. CDR3 bases: TGTGCCAGCAGCGCCCGGCGCGGACAGGGACTTTACAATGAGCAGTTCTTC. It yields the protein CASSARRGQGLYNEQFF.